This passage covers 9 T cell receptor beta chains from one sample sequenced in a study of blood T cell repertoires in COVID-19. Assay used: immunoSEQ multiplex PCR; TCRdb lists only in-frame clones, some missing. The sample contains some 220,000 clones, more than 80% of which appear only once. Sequences were obtained from PBMCs or T cells enriched from blood (not recorded which). The origin of the receptors is a woman in her late teens or twenties in a cohort exposed to, infected with or recovered from COVID-19 (not recorded which).

The gene calls are TRBV14 and TRBJ1-4; D remains ambiguous. Germline V gene lookup returns CDR1 SGHDN and CDR2 FVKESK. V lost 5 bases to trimming and J lost 8 bases, with 15 bases between them. The CDR3 extends over 14 amino acids. The CDR3 nucleotides are TGTGCCAGCAGCGTCGGTGGAGGGAGCGAAAAACTGTTTTTT. This encodes CASSVGGGSEKLFF.

The J gene is TRBJ2-7, the V gene TRBV28, with D tentatively TRBD2 (6 bases). Germline V lookup: CDR1 MDHEN, CDR2 SYDVKM. The ends were cut back, 5 bases at V and 1 base at J, with 12 bases in the middle. This CDR3 is 14 amino acids long. The CDR3 nucleotides read TGTGCCAGCAGTCCGCCCGGGGGATCCTACGAGCAGTACTTC. Translated: CASSPPGGSYEQYF. The variable domain in full, completed from reference TRBV28 and TRBJ2-7, reads DVKVTQSSRYLVKRTGEKVFLECVQDMDHENMFWYRQDPGLGLRLIYFSYDVKMKEKGDIPEGYSVSREKKERFSLILESASTNQTSMYLCASSPPGGSYEQYFGPGTRLTVT.

This chain links TRBV7-9 with TRBJ1-2; D ambiguous. The germline V gene has CDR1 SEHNR and CDR2 FQNEAQ (reference sequence). The CDR3 loop spans 15 amino acids. Between the trimmed V and J ends, which lost 2 bases and 0 bases, there was a span of 10 bases. The CDR3 sequence: CASSLRETANYGYTF. CDR3 sequence (DNA): TGTGCCAGCAGCTTAAGGGAGACTGCTAACTATGGCTACACCTTC.

V gene TRBV30 combines with J gene TRBJ2-5; D remains unclear. Germline-derived CDR1 and CDR2 are GTSNPN and SVGIG (reference sequence). V lost 3 bases, J lost 2 bases, and 10 bases lay in between. The CDR3 spans 13 residues. The CDR3 is CAWSESEQETQYF. DNA for the CDR3: TGTGCCTGGAGCGAAAGCGAACAAGAGACCCAGTACTTC. Combining the CDR3 with reference TRBV30 and TRBJ2-5 gives the whole variable domain SQTIHQWPATLVQPVGSPLSLECTVEGTSNPNLYWYRQAAGRGLQLLFYSVGIGQISSEVPQNLSASRPQDRQFILSSKKLLLSDSGFYLCAWSESEQETQYFGPGTRLLVL.

This rearrangement joins TRBV5-1 to TRBJ1-1; 7 bases fit TRBD1. Germline trimming cut 3 bases from V and 3 bases from J; bases unmatched to any gene: 8. CDR1 SGHRS and CDR2 YFSETQ come from the germline V gene. CDR3 length: 15 residues. In DNA form, the CDR3 reads TGCGCCAGCAGCTCGTTTCTCCAGGGGGACACTGAAGCTTTCTTT. Translation: CASSSFLQGDTEAFF.

V is TRBV2 and J is TRBJ1-5; TRBD1 aligns across 8 bases. With 5 bases clipped from V and 1 base from J, the junction kept 4 bases outside the gene matches. Looked up from germline, CDR1 is SNHLY and CDR2 is FYNNEI. The CDR3 totals 15 residues. This chain's CDR3 is CASSMTGESNQPQHF. Written as DNA, the CDR3 is TGTGCCAGCAGTATGACAGGGGAGAGCAATCAGCCCCAGCATTTT.

The chain couples TRBV19 to TRBJ1-4, with D possibly being TRBD1 (6 bases). The length of the CDR3 is 15 residues. With 4 bases removed from V and 3 bases from J, the gap between germline ends came to 12 bases. CDR1 and CDR2 (germline): LNHDA, SQIVND (reference sequence). Here the CDR3 reads CASSNNRAANEKLFF. For the CDR3, the DNA is TGTGCCAGTAGTAACAACAGGGCCGCTAATGAAAAACTGTTTTTT.

CDR3 bases: TGCGCCAGCAGCCTATCTCAGGGGCCAGATACGCAGTATTTT. It specifies CASSLSQGPDTQYF. The chain couples TRBV4-1 to TRBJ2-3, with D perhaps matching TRBD1 (6 bases). Germline V gives CDR1 MGHRA, CDR2 YSYEKL. The V end was cut by 4 bases, the J end by 4 bases, with 12 bases between. There are 14 residues in the CDR3.

This clone occurred a few times. The chain carries TRBV6-1 and TRBJ2-5; tentatively, D is TRBD2 (5 bases). Trimming left V 2 bases short and J 4 bases short, with 14 bases between. Germline CDR1 is MNHNS and CDR2 is SASEGT. This CDR3 is 15 amino acids long. CDR3 nucleotides: TGTGCCAGCAGTGAACGGAGGACGCTTCGAGAGACCCAGTACTTC. Translated, it gives CASSERRTLRETQYF.